The 2 T cell receptor beta chains in this list originate from one sample, sequenced in a study of neoadjuvant anti-PD-1 for oral cavity cancer. TCRdb keeps only in-frame clones here, not all; method: immunoSEQ multiplex PCR. The sample contains about 14,000 clones, 55% to 75% of which appear only once. The starting material was PBMCs, obtained before nivolumab (anti-PD-1) treatment. The receptors were sampled from a person aged 35-79 years with oral cavity squamous cell carcinoma.

CDR3 DNA sequence: TGTGCCAGCAGTGTCCTTAGCGGGGAGAACACCGGGGAGCTGTTTTTT. This gives the protein CASSVLSGENTGELFF. The chain links TRBV9 to TRBJ2-2, with 8 bases that match TRBD2. Trimming took 5 bases from V and 1 from J; bases not matched to a gene: 7. Germline-derived CDR1 and CDR2 are SGDLS and YYNGEE. The CDR3 length is 16 residues.

The sample holds a few counts of this clone. This chain joins TRBV4-1 and TRBJ1-2, with D possibly TRBD1 on 6 matching bases. Germline CDR1 MGHRA, CDR2 YSYEKL. The ends were cut back, 1 base at V and 5 bases at J, with 14 bases in the middle. The CDR3 is made up of 15 amino acids. The CDR3 here is CASSQVGGRRYGYTF. The DNA of the CDR3 is TGCGCCAGCAGCCAAGTGGGGGGGCGCAGGTATGGCTACACCTTC.